The 27 T cell receptor beta chains below come from one sample, sequenced in a study of CD8 T cells in ankylosing spondylitis. TCRdb used MiXCR to reprocess the 5' RACE reads, holding one entry per CDR3 protein. The table has approximately 100,000 distinct CDR3 sequences, 8% to 10% seen once. The specimen sequenced was blood, either unsorted or a sorted T cell fraction (not recorded which). These receptors were taken from a male donor with ankylosing spondylitis or in good health (not recorded which).

There are many counts of this clonotype. The V gene is TRBV7-2, the J gene TRBJ2-7; D ambiguous. The CDR3 is 12 residues long. Germline CDR1 and CDR2: SGHTA and FQGNSA. Trimming stripped 6 bases from V and 6 bases from J, with 12 bases between. As DNA, the CDR3 is TGTGCCAGCAGTCGACTCCTTGGCGAGCAGTACTTC. As protein: CASSRLLGEQYF.

At least ten counts were recorded for this clonotype. The chain recombines TRBV7-3 with TRBJ1-5, with D perhaps TRBD1 (5 bases). Germline V lookup: CDR1 SGHTA, CDR2 FQGTGA. This CDR3 region has 13 residues. Trimming removed 3 bases from V and 7 bases from J, with 10 bases in between. The CDR3 loop reads CASSFEEGQPQHF. The CDR3 nucleotides read TGTGCCAGCAGCTTCGAGGAGGGGCAGCCCCAGCATTTT.

This clonotype occurred many times. This chain links TRBV12-3 or TRBV12-4 with TRBJ2-1; 7 bases are a match to TRBD2. The CDR3 spans 15 residues. Trimming at V came to 5 bases and at J to 5 bases, leaving 9 bases not matched to a gene. The CDR3 DNA reads TGTGCCAGCAGTCCTAGGGAGGGCGTCCACAATGAGCAGTTCTTC. It is translated as CASSPREGVHNEQFF.

This clonotype showed up just a few times. The chain joins TRBV20-1 to TRBJ2-3; no clear D. The CDR3 has 12 residues. V was pared by 5 bases and J by 4 bases, with 10 bases between. The germline V gene encodes CDR1 DFQATT and CDR2 SNEGSKA (reference sequence). CDR3 sequence (DNA): TGCAGTGCTGAATCTGGTGCAGATACGCAGTATTTT. Amino acids: CSAESGADTQYF.

This clonotype was counted ten times or more. This chain links TRBV3-1 with TRBJ2-2; D possibly corresponds to TRBD2 (6 bases). Germline V gene lookup returns CDR1 LGHDT and CDR2 YNNKEL (reference sequence). The CDR3 covers 18 residues. Deletions cut 0 bases from V and 0 bases from J, with 14 bases between. The CDR3 coding sequence is TGTGCCAGCAGCCAAGAGATCGCCGCGGGGACGAACACCGGGGAGCTGTTTTTT. Protein product: CASSQEIAAGTNTGELFF.

Ten or more counts support this clonotype. CDR3 coding DNA: TGTGCCTGGAGAATTTCGGGGGGCAGGCGGGAGCTGTTTTTT. Amino acid sequence: CAWRISGGRRELFF. The rearrangement uses TRBV30 and TRBJ2-2, with a possible D match to TRBD2 (7 bases). The CDR3 extends over 14 amino acids. The V end was cut by 3 bases, the J end by 9 bases, with 17 bases between. Germline CDR1 is GTSNPN and CDR2 is SVGIG (reference sequence). Drawing the rest from reference TRBV30 and TRBJ2-2, the complete variable domain is SQTIHQWPATLVQPVGSPLSLECTVEGTSNPNLYWYRQAAGRGLQLLFYSVGIGQISSEVPQNLSASRPQDRQFILSSKKLLLSDSGFYLCAWRISGGRRELFFGEGSRLTVL.

This clonotype was seen repeatedly, ten times or more. This sequence joins TRBV9 and TRBJ1-2, with D tentatively TRBD1 (5 bases). The CDR3 has 15 amino acids. Per the germline V gene, CDR1 is SGDLS and CDR2 is YYNGEE. The V end was cut by 0 bases, the J end by 6 bases, with 15 bases between. CDR3 DNA: TGTGCCAGCAGCGTAGGTTACAGCGCGGGGGATGGCTACACCTTC. This codes for CASSVGYSAGDGYTF.

This clonotype was counted ten times or more. The chain links TRBV5-1 to TRBJ2-7; 9 bases align to TRBD1. The J segment lost 2 bases and the V segment lost 4 bases, leaving 4 bases of the junction unmatched. CDR3 length equals 14 residues. From germline, CDR1 is SGHRS and CDR2 YFSETQ. For the CDR3, the DNA is TGCGCCAGCAGCGTGGACAGGGGAACCTACGAGCAGTACTTC. Amino acids: CASSVDRGTYEQYF.

J is TRBJ1-4 and V is TRBV12-3 or TRBV12-4; 8 bases are shared with TRBD1. J was trimmed by 6 bases and V by 9 bases; bases with no gene match: 9. CDR3 length: 14 residues. The CDR3 protein is CASSDRGRDEKLFF. CDR3 DNA: TGTGCCAGTAGTGACAGGGGCCGGGATGAAAAACTGTTTTTT.

V and J are TRBV19 and TRBJ2-2; 10 nucleotides match TRBD1. V lost 8 bases and J lost 5; bases outside the gene matches: 8. This CDR3 contains 15 residues. Germline CDR1 is LNHDA and CDR2 is SQIVND (reference sequence). The CDR3 region has the DNA TGTGCCAGTTCCTCCGGACAGGGGGAAACCGGGGAGCTGTTTTTT. The encoded protein is CASSSGQGETGELFF.

This clonotype was picked up one time. The CDR3 end shows no conserved phenylalanine or tryptophan, and so a read error is likely. The chain has TRBV4-2 and TRBJ2-7; no firm D call. The CDR3 has 14 residues. Germline V gene lookup returns CDR1 LGHNA and CDR2 YNFKEQ. Deletions cut 0 bases from V and 1 base from J, with 7 bases between. The CDR3 reads CASSQDYRSYEQYI. Written as DNA, the CDR3 is TGTGCCAGCAGCCAAGACTACCGATCCTACGAGCAGTACATC.

This clonotype came up many times. CDR3 nucleotides: TGTGCCAGCAGCCCCCTAGCAAGGGGCTATGGCTACACCTTC. Protein sequence: CASSPLARGYGYTF. V and J are TRBV3-1 and TRBJ1-2; D might be TRBD1 (5 bases). The V gene's germline CDR1 is LGHDT and CDR2 YNNKEL (reference sequence). V was clipped by 4 bases and J by 4 bases, with 13 bases between them. This CDR3 is 14 amino acids long.

The gene calls are TRBV7-9 and TRBJ2-3; D might be TRBD2 (7 bases). Germline CDR1 is SEHNR and CDR2 is FQNEAQ (reference sequence). This CDR3 is 15 amino acids long. Trimming took 5 bases from V and 3 from J, leaving 15 bases between them. CDR3 residues: CASSERGGGTDTQYF. The DNA for the CDR3 is TGTGCCAGCAGCGAAAGAGGGGGAGGGACAGATACGCAGTATTTT.

V gene TRBV7-2 combines with J gene TRBJ1-2; D not resolved. The CDR3 contains 12 residues. Germline values: CDR1 SGHTA, CDR2 FQGNSA. Trimming cost V 5 bases and J 5 bases, with 9 bases left between them. The CDR3 DNA reads TGTGCCAGCAGCCCCGGTCCTTATGGCTACACCTTC. Translating gives CASSPGPYGYTF.

This chain connects TRBV4-2 to TRBJ2-1, with D unclear. The CDR3 runs 15 residues. V was pared by 0 bases and J by 6 bases, with 12 bases between. Germline CDR1 reads LGHNA; CDR2 reads YNFKEQ. This CDR3 is CASSQDIGSGNEQFF. CDR3 nucleotide sequence: TGTGCCAGCAGCCAAGATATCGGCTCCGGCAATGAGCAGTTCTTC.

Ten or more counts support this clonotype. This chain uses TRBV29-1 with TRBJ2-1; TRBD2 agrees at 12 bases. Losses at the gene ends were 6 bases for V and 8 bases for J; bases not matched to a gene: 5. The CDR3 covers 13 residues. The germline gives CDR1 SQVTM, CDR2 ANQGSEA. The CDR3 region is CSVLAGGQHEQFF. CDR3 sequence (DNA): TGCAGCGTCCTAGCGGGAGGGCAGCATGAGCAGTTCTTC.

In this sample, this clonotype turned up a few times. The chain is built from TRBV4-3 and TRBJ2-3, with 9 nucleotides matching TRBD2. After removal of 4 bases from V and 4 bases from J, the junction contained 9 bases not matched to a gene. The CDR3 extends over 16 amino acids. CDR1 is LGHNA and CDR2 is YSLEER in the germline V gene. DNA of the CDR3: TGCGCCAGCAGCCGGTTTTGGCGGGGGGGCCCAGATACGCAGTATTTT. It translates to CASSRFWRGGPDTQYF.

This clonotype appeared many times. The chain couples TRBV5-1 to TRBJ2-7; D call uncertain. Germline-derived CDR1 and CDR2 are SGHRS and YFSETQ. With 4 bases removed from V and 0 bases from J, the gap between germline ends came to 23 bases. There are 18 residues in the CDR3. The CDR3 spells CASSHSSRYLLSSYEQYF. Written as DNA, the CDR3 is TGCGCCAGCAGCCACTCGTCCAGGTATCTTCTAAGCTCCTACGAGCAGTACTTC.

This clonotype has at least ten counts. The V call is TRBV6-1, the J call TRBJ1-2, with TRBD1 matching over 8 bases. Germline loops: CDR1 MNHNS, CDR2 SASEGT. The V and J ends lost 5 bases and 5 bases, in that order; junction bases with no gene match: 25. CDR3 size: 20 residues. The CDR3 bases are TGTGCCAGCAGTCAACCGGGACAGGTCTTCGCCCTCGCCGCCTCTTATGGCTACACCTTC. Residues: CASSQPGQVFALAASYGYTF.

As to this clonotype: This clone may be a read error of a much larger clone one base away. This chain links TRBV7-9 with TRBJ2-5; 7 bases map to TRBD2. The V and J ends lost 7 bases and 7 bases, in that order; junction bases with no gene match: 9. CDR3 length: 13 amino acids. Per the germline V gene, CDR1 is SEHNR and CDR2 is FQNEAQ (reference sequence). The DNA of the CDR3 is TGTGCCAGCACCCGGACTAGTCCAGGGACCCAGTACTTC. Protein: CASTRTSPGTQYF.

This clonotype was seen repeatedly, ten times or more. The genes are TRBV3-1 and TRBJ1-6, with D unclear. V was pared by 3 bases and J by 9 bases, with 12 bases between. Germline V lookup: CDR1 LGHDT, CDR2 YNNKEL (reference sequence). The length of the CDR3 is 14 residues. CDR3 amino acids: CASSQGLLASPLHF. DNA of the CDR3: TGTGCCAGCAGCCAGGGTCTCCTAGCTTCACCCCTCCACTTT.

The chain has TRBV19 and TRBJ2-5; D gene uncertain. Trimming removed 1 base from V and 6 bases from J, with 15 bases in between. Germline-derived CDR1 and CDR2 are LNHDA and SQIVND (reference sequence). This CDR3 has 15 residues. The CDR3 DNA is TGTGCCAGTAGTATAGGCGGCTTAAGGTTGCAGACCCAGTACTTC. Its protein product is CASSIGGLRLQTQYF.

This clonotype was detected many times. The chain links TRBV4-3 to TRBJ2-7, with D unresolved. Germline V gene sequence: CDR1 LGHNA, CDR2 YSLEER. V lost 3 bases to trimming and J lost 4 bases, with 13 bases between them. The CDR3 length is 14 residues. The CDR3 here is CASSHSAQEYEQYF. The CDR3, as DNA: TGCGCCAGCAGCCACTCGGCGCAGGAGTACGAGCAGTACTTC.

This clonotype was seen at least ten times. The chain is built from TRBV7-8 and TRBJ2-1; D is perhaps TRBD1 (6 bases). The CDR3 is 16 amino acids. CDR1 SGHVS and CDR2 FQNEAQ come from the germline V gene. Trimming took 1 base from V and 2 from J, leaving 12 bases between them. DNA of the CDR3: TGTGCCAGCAGCTTAGAAAGGGGGTTGACCTACAATGAGCAGTTCTTC. Its translation: CASSLERGLTYNEQFF.

This clonotype was counted at least ten times. This chain joins TRBV27 and TRBJ2-7, with D hard to call. V was pared by 3 bases and J by 4 bases, with 4 bases between. In germline, CDR1 is MNHEY, CDR2 SMNVEV (reference sequence). This CDR3 comprises 11 residues. The CDR3 coding sequence is TGTGCCAGCAGTTTTGGATACGAGCAGTACTTC. Translated, it gives CASSFGYEQYF.

This clonotype has ten or more counts. The chain is built from TRBV5-1 and TRBJ2-7; TRBD2 matches at 8 bases. The CDR3 consists of 18 residues. The V segment lost 7 bases and the J segment 2 bases; nucleotides outside the gene matches: 20. Germline values: CDR1 SGHRS, CDR2 YFSETQ. CDR3: CASRAGLNSGISAYEQYF. In DNA, the CDR3 is TGCGCCAGCCGCGCCGGCCTAAATAGCGGGATCAGCGCCTACGAGCAGTACTTC.

To note about this clonotype: A read error may be the cause here, since a much bigger clone is one base away. This chain joins TRBV20-1 and TRBJ2-5; 7 positions agree with TRBD2. The CDR3 covers 11 residues. Trimming cost V 5 bases and J 9 bases; bases outside gene matches: 6. Germline V gene lookup returns CDR1 DFQATT and CDR2 SNEGSKA (reference sequence). CDR3 nucleotide sequence: TGCAGTGCTGGACTAGTCGAGGCCCAGTACTTC. As protein: CSAGLVEAQYF.